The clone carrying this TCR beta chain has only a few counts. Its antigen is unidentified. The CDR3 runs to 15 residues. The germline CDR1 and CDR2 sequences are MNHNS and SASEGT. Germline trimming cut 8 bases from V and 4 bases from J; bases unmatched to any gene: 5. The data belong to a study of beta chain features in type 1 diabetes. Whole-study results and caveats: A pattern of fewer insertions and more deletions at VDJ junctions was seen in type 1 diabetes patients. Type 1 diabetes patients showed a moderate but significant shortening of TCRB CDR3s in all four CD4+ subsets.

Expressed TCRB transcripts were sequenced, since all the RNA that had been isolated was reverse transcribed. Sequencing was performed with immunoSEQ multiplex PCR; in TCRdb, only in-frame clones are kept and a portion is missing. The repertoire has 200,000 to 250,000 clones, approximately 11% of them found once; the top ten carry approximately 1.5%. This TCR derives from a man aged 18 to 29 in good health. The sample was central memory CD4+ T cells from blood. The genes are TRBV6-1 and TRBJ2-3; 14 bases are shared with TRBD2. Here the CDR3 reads CASGRLAGGSDTQYF. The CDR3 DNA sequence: TGTGCCAGCGGACGACTAGCGGGAGGGTCAGATACGCAGTATTTT.